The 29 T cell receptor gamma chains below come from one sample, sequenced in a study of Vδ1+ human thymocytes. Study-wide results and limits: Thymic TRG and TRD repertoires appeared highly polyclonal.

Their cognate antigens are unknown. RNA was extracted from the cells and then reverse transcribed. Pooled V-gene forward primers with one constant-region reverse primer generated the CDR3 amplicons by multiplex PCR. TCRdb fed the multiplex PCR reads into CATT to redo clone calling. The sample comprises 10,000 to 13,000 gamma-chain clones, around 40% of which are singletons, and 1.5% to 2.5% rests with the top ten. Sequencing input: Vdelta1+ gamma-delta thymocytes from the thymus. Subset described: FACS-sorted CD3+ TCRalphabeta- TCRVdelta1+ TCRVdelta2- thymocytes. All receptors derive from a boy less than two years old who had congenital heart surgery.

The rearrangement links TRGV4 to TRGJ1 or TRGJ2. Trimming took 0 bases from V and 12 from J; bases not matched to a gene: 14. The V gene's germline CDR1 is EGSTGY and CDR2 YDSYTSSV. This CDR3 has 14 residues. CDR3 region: CATWDGQRGKRKLF. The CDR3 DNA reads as TGTGCCACCTGGGATGGGCAGAGGGGAAAAAGGAAACTCTTT.

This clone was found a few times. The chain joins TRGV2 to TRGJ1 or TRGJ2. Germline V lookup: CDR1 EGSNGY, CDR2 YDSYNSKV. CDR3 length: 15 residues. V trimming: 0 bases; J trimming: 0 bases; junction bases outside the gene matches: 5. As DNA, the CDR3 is TGTGCCACCTGGGACGGGCCCCAGAATTATTATAAGAAACTCTTT. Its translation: CATWDGPQNYYKKLF.

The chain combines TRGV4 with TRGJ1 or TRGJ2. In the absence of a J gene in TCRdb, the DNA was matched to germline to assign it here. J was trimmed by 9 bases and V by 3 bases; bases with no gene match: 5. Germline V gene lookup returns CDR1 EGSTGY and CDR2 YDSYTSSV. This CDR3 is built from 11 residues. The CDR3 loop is CATWDLSKKLF. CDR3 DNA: TGTGCCACCTGGGATTTATCTAAGAAACTCTTT.

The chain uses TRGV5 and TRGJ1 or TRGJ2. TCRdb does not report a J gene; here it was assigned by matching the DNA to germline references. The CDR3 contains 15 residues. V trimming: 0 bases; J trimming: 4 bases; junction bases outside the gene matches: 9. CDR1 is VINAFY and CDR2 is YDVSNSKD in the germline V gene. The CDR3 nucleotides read TGTGCCACCTGGGACAGGCCAACTAAATATTATAAGAAACTCTTT. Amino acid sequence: CATWDRPTKYYKKLF.

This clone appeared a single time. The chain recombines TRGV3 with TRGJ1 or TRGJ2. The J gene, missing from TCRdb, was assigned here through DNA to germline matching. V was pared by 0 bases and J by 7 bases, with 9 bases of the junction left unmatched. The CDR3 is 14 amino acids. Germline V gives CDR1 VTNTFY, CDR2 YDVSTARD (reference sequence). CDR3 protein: CATWDRPGEYKKLF. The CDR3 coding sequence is TGTGCCACCTGGGACAGGCCGGGGGAATATAAGAAACTCTTT.

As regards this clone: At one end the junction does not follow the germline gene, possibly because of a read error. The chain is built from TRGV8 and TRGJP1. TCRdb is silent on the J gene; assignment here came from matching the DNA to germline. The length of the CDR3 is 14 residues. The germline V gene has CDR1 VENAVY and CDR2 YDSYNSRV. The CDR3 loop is CATWDNPTGWFKIF. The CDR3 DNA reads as TGTGCTACCTGGGATAATCCCACAGGTTGGTTCAAGATATTT.

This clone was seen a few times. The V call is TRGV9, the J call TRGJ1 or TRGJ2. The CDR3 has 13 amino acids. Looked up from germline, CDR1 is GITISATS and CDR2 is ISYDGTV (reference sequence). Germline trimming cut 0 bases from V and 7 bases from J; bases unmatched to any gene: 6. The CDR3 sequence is CALWEVLRYKKLF. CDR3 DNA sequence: TGTGCCTTGTGGGAGGTGCTAAGGTATAAGAAACTCTTT.

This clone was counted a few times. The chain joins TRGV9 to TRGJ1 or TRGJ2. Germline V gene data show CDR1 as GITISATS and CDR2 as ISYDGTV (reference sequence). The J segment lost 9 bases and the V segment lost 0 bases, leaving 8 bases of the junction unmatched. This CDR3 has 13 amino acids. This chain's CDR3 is CALWEVRGPKKLF. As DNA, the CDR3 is TGTGCCTTGTGGGAGGTGCGGGGTCCTAAGAAACTCTTT.

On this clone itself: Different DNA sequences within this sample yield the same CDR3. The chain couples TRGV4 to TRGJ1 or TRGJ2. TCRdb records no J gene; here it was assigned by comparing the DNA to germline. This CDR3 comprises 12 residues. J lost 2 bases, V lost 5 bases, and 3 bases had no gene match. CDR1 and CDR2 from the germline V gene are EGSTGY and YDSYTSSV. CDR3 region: CATWADYYKKLF. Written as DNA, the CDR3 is TGTGCCACCTGGGCAGATTATTATAAGAAACTCTTT.

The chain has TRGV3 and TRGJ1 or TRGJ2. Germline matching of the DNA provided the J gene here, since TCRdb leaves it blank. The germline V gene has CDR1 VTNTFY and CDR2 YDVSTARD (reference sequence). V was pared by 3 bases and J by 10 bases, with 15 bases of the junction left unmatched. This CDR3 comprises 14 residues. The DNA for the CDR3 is TGTGCCACCTGGGACCCCAGTAATTTGGTAAAGAAACTCTTT. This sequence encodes CATWDPSNLVKKLF.

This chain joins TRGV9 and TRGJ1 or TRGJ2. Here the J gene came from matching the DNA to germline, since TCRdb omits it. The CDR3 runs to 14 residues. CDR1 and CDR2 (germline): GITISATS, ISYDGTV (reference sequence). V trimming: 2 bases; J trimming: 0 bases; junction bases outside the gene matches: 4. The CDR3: CALWEARNYYKKLF. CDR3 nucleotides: TGTGCCTTGTGGGAGGCGAGGAATTATTATAAGAAACTCTTT.

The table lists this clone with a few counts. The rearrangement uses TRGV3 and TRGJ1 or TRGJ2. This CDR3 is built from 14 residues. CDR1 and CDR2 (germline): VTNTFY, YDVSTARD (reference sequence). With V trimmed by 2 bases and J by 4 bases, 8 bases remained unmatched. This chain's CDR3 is CATWDKPWYYKKLF. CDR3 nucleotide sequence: TGTGCCACCTGGGACAAGCCGTGGTATTATAAGAAACTCTTT.

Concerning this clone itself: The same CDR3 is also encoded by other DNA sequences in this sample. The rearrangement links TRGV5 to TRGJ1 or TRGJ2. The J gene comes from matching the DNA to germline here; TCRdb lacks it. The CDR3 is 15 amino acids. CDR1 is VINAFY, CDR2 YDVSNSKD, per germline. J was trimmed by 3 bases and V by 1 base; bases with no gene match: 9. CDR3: CATWDRPRSYYKKLF. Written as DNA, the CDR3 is TGTGCCACCTGGGACAGACCAAGGAGTTATTATAAGAAACTCTTT.

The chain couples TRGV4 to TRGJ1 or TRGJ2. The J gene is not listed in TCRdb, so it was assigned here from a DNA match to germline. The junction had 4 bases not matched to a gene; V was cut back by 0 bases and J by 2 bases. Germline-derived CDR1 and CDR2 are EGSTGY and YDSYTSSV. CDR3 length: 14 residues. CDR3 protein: CATWDGPHYYKKLF. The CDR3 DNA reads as TGTGCCACCTGGGATGGGCCCCATTATTATAAGAAACTCTTT.

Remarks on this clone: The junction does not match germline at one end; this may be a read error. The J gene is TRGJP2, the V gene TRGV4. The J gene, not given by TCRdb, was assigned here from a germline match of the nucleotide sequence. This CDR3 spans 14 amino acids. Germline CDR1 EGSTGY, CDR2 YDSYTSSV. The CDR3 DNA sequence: TGTGCCAGCTGGGAGCATAGTAGTGATTGGATCAAGACGTTT. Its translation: CASWEHSSDWIKTF.

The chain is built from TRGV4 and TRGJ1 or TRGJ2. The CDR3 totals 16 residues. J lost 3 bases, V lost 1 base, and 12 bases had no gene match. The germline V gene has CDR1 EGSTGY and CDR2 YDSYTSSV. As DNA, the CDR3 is TGTGCCACCTGGGATGGTCGTAGACCATTTTATTATAAGAAACTCTTT. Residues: CATWDGRRPFYYKKLF.

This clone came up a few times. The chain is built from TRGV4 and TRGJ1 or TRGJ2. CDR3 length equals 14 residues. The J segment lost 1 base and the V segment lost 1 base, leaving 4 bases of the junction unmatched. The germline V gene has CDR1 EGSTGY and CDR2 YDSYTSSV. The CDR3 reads CATWDGGNYYKKLF. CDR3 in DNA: TGTGCCACCTGGGATGGCGGAAATTATTATAAGAAACTCTTT.

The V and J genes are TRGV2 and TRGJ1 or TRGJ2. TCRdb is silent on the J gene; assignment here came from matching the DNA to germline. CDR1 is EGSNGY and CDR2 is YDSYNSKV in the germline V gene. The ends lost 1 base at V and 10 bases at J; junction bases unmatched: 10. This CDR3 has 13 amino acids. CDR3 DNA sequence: TGTGCCACCTGGGACGGCGCCGGGGGCAAGAAACTCTTT. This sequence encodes CATWDGAGGKKLF.

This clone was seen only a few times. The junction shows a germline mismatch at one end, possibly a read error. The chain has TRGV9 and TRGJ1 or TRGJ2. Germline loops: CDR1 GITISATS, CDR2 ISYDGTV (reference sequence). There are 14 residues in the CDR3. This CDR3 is CALWEVRFGYKKLF. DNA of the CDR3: TGTGCCTTGTGGGAGGTGCGATTTGGTTATAAGAAACTCTTC.

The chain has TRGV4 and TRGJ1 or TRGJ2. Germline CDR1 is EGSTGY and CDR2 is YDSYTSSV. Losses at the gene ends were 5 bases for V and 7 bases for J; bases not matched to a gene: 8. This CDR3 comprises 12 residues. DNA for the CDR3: TGTGCCACCTGGGGGGGAGGCTATAAGAAACTCTTT. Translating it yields CATWGGGYKKLF.

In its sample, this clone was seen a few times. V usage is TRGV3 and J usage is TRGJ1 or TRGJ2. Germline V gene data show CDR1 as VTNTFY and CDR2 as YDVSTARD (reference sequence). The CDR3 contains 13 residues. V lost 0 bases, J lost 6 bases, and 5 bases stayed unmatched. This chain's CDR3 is CATWDRFGYKKLF. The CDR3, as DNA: TGTGCCACCTGGGACAGGTTCGGTTATAAGAAACTCTTT.

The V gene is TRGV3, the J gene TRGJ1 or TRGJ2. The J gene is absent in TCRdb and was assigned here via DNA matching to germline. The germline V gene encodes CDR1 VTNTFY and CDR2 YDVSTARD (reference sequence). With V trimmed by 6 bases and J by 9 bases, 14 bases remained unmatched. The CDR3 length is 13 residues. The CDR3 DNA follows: TGTGCCACCTGGTCCCATATGCAGTGTAAGAAACTCTTT. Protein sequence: CATWSHMQCKKLF.

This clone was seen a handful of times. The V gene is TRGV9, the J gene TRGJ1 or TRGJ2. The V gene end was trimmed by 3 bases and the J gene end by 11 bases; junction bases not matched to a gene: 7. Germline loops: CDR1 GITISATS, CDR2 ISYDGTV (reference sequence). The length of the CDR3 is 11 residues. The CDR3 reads CALWESGEKLF. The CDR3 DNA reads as TGTGCCTTGTGGGAGTCAGGGGAGAAACTCTTT.

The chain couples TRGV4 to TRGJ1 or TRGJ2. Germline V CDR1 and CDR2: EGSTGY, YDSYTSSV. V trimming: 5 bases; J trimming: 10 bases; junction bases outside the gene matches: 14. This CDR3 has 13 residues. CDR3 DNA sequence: TGTGCCACCTGGGGCCGATTTATGGCAAAGAAACTCTTT. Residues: CATWGRFMAKKLF.

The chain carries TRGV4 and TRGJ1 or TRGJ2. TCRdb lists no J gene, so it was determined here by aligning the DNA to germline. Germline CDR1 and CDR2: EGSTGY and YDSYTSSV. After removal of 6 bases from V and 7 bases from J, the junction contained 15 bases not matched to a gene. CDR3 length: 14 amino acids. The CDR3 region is CATWKKGPLYKKLF. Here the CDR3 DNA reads TGTGCCACCTGGAAAAAAGGCCCTTTGTATAAGAAACTCTTT.

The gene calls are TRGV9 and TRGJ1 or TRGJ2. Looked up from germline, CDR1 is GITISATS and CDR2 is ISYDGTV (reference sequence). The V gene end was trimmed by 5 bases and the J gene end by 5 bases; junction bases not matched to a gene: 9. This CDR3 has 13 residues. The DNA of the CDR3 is TGTGCCTTGTGGGGCCATGTGAATTATAAGAAACTCTTT. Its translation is CALWGHVNYKKLF.

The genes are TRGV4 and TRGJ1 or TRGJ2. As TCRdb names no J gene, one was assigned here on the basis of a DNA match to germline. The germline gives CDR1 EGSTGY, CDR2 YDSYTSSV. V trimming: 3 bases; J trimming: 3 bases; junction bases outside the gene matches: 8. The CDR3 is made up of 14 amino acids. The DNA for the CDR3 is TGTGCCACCTGGGATAACGACGGTTATTATAAGAAACTCTTT. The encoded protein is CATWDNDGYYKKLF.

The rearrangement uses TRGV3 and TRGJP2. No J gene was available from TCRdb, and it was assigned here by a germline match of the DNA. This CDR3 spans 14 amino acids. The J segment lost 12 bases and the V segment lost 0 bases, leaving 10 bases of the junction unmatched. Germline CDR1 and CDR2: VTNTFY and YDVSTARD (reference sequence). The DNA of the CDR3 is TGTGCCACCTGGGACAGGCGAGGGGATCGGATCAAGACGTTT. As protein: CATWDRRGDRIKTF.

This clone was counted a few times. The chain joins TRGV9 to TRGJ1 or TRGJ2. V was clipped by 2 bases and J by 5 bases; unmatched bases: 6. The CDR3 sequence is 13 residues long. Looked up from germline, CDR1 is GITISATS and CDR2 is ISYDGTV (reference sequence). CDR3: CALWEAPNYKKLF. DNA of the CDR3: TGTGCCTTGTGGGAGGCCCCTAATTATAAGAAACTCTTT.